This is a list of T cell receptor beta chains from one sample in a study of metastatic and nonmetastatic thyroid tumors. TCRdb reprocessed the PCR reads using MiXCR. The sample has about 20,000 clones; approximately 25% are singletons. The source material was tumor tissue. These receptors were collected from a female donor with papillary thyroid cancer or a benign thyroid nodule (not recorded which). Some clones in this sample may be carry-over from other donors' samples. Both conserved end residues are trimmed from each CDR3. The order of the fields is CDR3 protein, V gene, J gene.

cdr3_aa: ASSLPTANSPLH; v_call: TRBV7-9; j_call: TRBJ1-6
cdr3_aa: ASSPPAPRGSNQPQH; v_call: TRBV18; j_call: TRBJ1-5
cdr3_aa: SADPRQAGDTEAF; v_call: TRBV20-1; j_call: TRBJ1-1
cdr3_aa: ASSLEGNYGYT; v_call: TRBV5-1; j_call: TRBJ1-2
cdr3_aa: ASSYSRTDNEQF; v_call: TRBV6-5; j_call: TRBJ2-1
cdr3_aa: ASSLRQPANYGYT; v_call: TRBV28; j_call: TRBJ1-2
cdr3_aa: SAREGGTGATDTQY; v_call: TRBV20-1; j_call: TRBJ2-3
cdr3_aa: ASTRLTGGDGANVLT; v_call: TRBV5-1; j_call: TRBJ2-6
cdr3_aa: SARPSSGRADISSYEQY; v_call: TRBV20-1; j_call: TRBJ2-7
cdr3_aa: ASSRGASPRNDEQF; v_call: TRBV18; j_call: TRBJ2-1
cdr3_aa: ASRMITGLAGGGLELF; v_call: TRBV10-2; j_call: TRBJ2-2
cdr3_aa: ASSYWDEQF; v_call: TRBV6-2/TRBV6-3; j_call: TRBJ2-1
cdr3_aa: SAPLRDRGTCGTEAF; v_call: TRBV20-1; j_call: TRBJ1-1
cdr3_aa: SAALAGGLNEQF; v_call: TRBV20-1; j_call: TRBJ2-1
cdr3_aa: ASSSGLAGYNEQF; v_call: TRBV5-1; j_call: TRBJ2-1
cdr3_aa: ASSPTGLLSSYEQY; v_call: TRBV28; j_call: TRBJ2-7
cdr3_aa: ASSLGQGANEKLF; v_call: TRBV28; j_call: TRBJ1-4
cdr3_aa: ASSITVGMNTEAF; v_call: TRBV7-2; j_call: TRBJ1-1
cdr3_aa: SANDGAGIKETQY; v_call: TRBV20-1; j_call: TRBJ2-5
cdr3_aa: ASSTGTGDSYEQY; v_call: TRBV7-9; j_call: TRBJ2-7
cdr3_aa: ASSWTSGSSTDTQY; v_call: TRBV11-3; j_call: TRBJ2-3
cdr3_aa: ASSRDRGLGKAF; v_call: TRBV28; j_call: TRBJ1-1
cdr3_aa: ASNPRISYEQY; v_call: TRBV28; j_call: TRBJ2-7
cdr3_aa: SVRREGTWGTQY; v_call: TRBV29-1; j_call: TRBJ2-3
cdr3_aa: SAGVRTSGTDTQY; v_call: TRBV20-1; j_call: TRBJ2-3
cdr3_aa: AGSERGYT; v_call: TRBV6-1; j_call: TRBJ1-2
cdr3_aa: ASSIQGAVGELF; v_call: TRBV28; j_call: TRBJ2-2
cdr3_aa: VSGGAHGNTIY; v_call: TRBV6-1; j_call: TRBJ1-3
cdr3_aa: ASSRLWSTDTQY; v_call: TRBV3-1; j_call: TRBJ2-3
cdr3_aa: SSSWGRERPFTDTQY; v_call: TRBV27; j_call: TRBJ2-3
cdr3_aa: ASRKGNEDNQSQH; v_call: TRBV28; j_call: TRBJ1-5
cdr3_aa: SDRKGVYSPLH; v_call: TRBV20-1; j_call: TRBJ1-6
cdr3_aa: AWSHLVQCPGELF; v_call: TRBV30; j_call: TRBJ2-2
cdr3_aa: ASSLSALGMETQY; v_call: TRBV27; j_call: TRBJ2-5